This T cell receptor (beta chain) came from a study of T cells expressing NK-cell markers. Turning to the study itself: Underlying the TCR beta repertoires were sorted CD3+CD56+NKG2C+, CD3+CD56+NKG2C- and CD3+CD56-NKG2C+ T cells. Whole-study results and caveats: In several donors, dominant clonotypes made up about 25-60.1% of CD3+CD56-NKG2C+ cells. In a group of 5 or 6 donors, dominant NKG2C+ clonotypes represented about 1.0-7.5% of CD8+ T cells. Whether expanded NKG2C+ T cell clones were HCMV-specific remained unclear.

Comments on this clonotype: Its target is not known.

Germline lookup yields CDR1 LGHNA and CDR2 YNFKEQ. This CDR3 region has 16 residues. From its re-call of the 5' RACE reads, TCRdb lists each CDR3 protein once, without DNA. This listing includes roughly 180,000 distinct CDR3 sequences. This receptor was taken from a woman aged 18-69 years in good health. Input material: blood T cells: a sorted CD56 or NKG2C T cell subset, CD4+ or CD8+ T cells, or bulk PBMC T cells (not recorded which). V usage is TRBV4-2 and J usage is TRBJ2-7. CDR3 residues: CASSQDPQLFTYEQYF.